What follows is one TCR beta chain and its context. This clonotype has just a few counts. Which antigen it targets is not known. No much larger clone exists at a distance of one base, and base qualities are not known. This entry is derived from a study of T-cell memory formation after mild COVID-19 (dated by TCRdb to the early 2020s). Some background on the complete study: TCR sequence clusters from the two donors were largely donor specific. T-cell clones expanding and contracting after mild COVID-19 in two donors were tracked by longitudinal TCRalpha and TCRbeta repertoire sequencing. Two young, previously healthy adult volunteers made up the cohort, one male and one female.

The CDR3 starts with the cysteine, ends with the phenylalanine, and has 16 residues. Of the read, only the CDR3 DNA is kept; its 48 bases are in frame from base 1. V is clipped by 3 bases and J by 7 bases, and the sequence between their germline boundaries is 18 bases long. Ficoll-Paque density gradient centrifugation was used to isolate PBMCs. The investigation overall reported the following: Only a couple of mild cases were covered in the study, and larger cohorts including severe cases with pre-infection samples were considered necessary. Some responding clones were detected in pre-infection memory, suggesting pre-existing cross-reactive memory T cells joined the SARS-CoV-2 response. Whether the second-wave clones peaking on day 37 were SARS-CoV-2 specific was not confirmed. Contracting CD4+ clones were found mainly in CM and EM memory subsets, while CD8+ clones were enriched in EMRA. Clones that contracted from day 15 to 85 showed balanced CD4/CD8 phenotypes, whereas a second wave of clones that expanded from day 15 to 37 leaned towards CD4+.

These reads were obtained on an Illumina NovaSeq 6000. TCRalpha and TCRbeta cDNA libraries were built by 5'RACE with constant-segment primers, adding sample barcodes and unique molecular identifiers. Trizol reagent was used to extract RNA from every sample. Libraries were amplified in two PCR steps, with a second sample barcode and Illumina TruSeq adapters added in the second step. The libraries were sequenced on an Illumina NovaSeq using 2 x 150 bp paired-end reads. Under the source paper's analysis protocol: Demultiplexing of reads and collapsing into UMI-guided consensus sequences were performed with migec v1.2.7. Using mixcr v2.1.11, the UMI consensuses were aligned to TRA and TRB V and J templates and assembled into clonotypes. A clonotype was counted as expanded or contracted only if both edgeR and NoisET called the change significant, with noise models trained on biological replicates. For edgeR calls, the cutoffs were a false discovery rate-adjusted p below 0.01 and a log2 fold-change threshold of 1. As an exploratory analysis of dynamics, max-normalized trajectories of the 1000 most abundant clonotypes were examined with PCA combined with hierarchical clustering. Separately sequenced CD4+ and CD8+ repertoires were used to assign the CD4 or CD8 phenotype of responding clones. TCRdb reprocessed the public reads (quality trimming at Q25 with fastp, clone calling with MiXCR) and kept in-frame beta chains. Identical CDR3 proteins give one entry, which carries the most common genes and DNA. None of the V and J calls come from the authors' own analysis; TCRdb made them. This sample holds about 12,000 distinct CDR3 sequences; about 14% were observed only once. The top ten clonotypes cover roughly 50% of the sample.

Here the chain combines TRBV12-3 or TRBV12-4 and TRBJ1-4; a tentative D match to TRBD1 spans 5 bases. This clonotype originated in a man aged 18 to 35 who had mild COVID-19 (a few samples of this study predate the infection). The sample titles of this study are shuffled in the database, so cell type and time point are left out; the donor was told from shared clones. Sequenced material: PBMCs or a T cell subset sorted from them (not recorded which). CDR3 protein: CASSFAGIGEGEKLFF. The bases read TGTGCCAGCAGTTTTGCAGGGATCGGGGAAGGTGAAAAACTGTTTTTT.